This entry is about one T cell receptor (beta chain). The sample is drawn from a study of Ad26.COV2.S vaccination and SARS-CoV-2 variants. Sequenced by immunoSEQ multiplex PCR; TCRdb stores in-frame clones only, minus some. The table lists more than 300,000 clones, around 81% of them singletons. The treatment denotes: 15 to 20 received Ad26.COV2.S at low or high dose, single or two shots; roughly five received placebo; per-sample allocation not given. Sampling occurred on day 63 after the first vaccine or placebo injection. Germline CDR1 and CDR2: SGHRS and YFSETQ. The V end lost 5 bases, the J end lost 1 base, and 27 bases lay between the germline ends. CDR3 length: 20 residues.

The sequences come from peripheral blood, collected in a trial of Ad26.COV2.S vaccine versus placebo. This clonotype was obtained from a person aged 18 to 59 who received the Ad26.COV2.S COVID-19 vaccine or a placebo. V and J are TRBV5-1 and TRBJ2-2; D is uncertain. DNA of the CDR3: TGCGCCAGCAGTTTGCTCGTACAATTCATCTGGGGATTGAACACCGGGGAGCTGTTTTTT. Residues: CASSLLVQFIWGLNTGELFF.